This TCR beta chain was profiled in a study of blood T cell repertoires in COVID-19. As for the study in general: Samples came from the United States, Italy and Spain, spanning acute and convalescent COVID-19. The cDNA or gDNA used as material had been derived from T cells, B-cell-depleted T cells, or PBMCs.

In the original analysis: Estimated nucleated cell counts came from reference gene primer amplification. The repertoire was sequenced with immunoSEQ multiplex PCR; TCRdb's copy has only in-frame clones and lacks some. The DNA was the basis for D and trimming; V, J and clone size are from that table. The sample holds approximately 200,000 clones, roughly 90% seen once. With 5 bases clipped from V and 1 base from J, the junction kept 11 bases outside the gene matches. The germline CDR1 and CDR2 sequences are MNHNY and SVGAGI (reference sequence). The CDR3 sequence is 17 residues long. The sample was peripheral blood. This sequence was found in a woman in her fifties or sixties with acute or convalescent COVID-19. The chain is built from TRBV6-6 and TRBJ2-4, with 7 bases identical to TRBD1. The CDR3, as DNA: TGTGCCAGCAGTCCGAGTGGGGGCAGGGGGGCCAAAAACATTCAGTACTTC. It translates to CASSPSGGRGAKNIQYF.